These 4 T cell receptor beta chains originate from one sample sequenced in a study of CXCR3-negative and CXCR3-positive naive CD8 T cells. The TRB cDNA libraries were prepared by 5' RACE with UMI labels. From the 5' RACE reads, TCRdb lists one entry per CDR3 protein and no DNA. Recorded for this sample: about 8,300 distinct CDR3 sequences. Sequenced: naive CXCR3- CD8+ T cells from blood. As for subset: CD45RO-CCR7+CD27+CD95- naive CD8+ T cells lacking CXCR3 (TNR3-). These receptors were obtained from a human donor in good health. Some clones in this sample may be carry-over from other donors' samples.

The rearrangement links TRBV29-1 to TRBJ1-3. This CDR3 has 13 amino acids. Germline V gives CDR1 SQVTM, CDR2 ANQGSEA. CDR3 sequence: CSVEEGSGNTIYF.

The chain employs TRBV6-6 and TRBJ2-1; TCRdb picks TRBD2, but there is no DNA to check that call. The CDR3 sequence is 15 residues long. Germline values: CDR1 MNHNY, CDR2 SVGAGI (reference sequence). CDR3 sequence reads: CASSALAGEDNEQFF.

This clonotype registers medium-sized by frequency. This sequence joins TRBV29-1 and TRBJ2-7; TCRdb designates TRBD1, a call that cannot be tested without DNA. This CDR3 has 13 residues. Germline V gene sequence: CDR1 SQVTM, CDR2 ANQGSEA. This CDR3 is CSVTGQGAYEQYF.

The chain uses TRBV6-4 and TRBJ2-1; checking the TCRdb D call of TRBD2 is not possible without DNA. There are 15 residues in the CDR3. CDR1 and CDR2 from the germline V gene are MRHNA and SNTAGT. This CDR3 reads CASPKTSGRVHEQFF.